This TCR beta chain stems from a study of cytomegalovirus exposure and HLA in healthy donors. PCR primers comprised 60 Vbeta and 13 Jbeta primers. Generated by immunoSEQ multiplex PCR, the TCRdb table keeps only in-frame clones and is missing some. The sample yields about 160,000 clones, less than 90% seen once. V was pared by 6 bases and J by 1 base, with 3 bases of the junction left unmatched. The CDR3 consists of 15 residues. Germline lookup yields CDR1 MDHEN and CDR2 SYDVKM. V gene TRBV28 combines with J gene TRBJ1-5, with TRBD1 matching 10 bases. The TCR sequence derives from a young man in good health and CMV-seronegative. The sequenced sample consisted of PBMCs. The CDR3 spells CASSRQGASNQPQHF. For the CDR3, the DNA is TGTGCCAGCAGCCGACAGGGGGCGAGCAATCAGCCCCAGCATTTT.